The 22 T cell receptor beta chains below were found in one sample sequenced in a study of OX40 agonist ivuxolimab in advanced cancers. Using immunoSEQ multiplex PCR, the repertoire was profiled, and TCRdb retains in-frame clones only, with some absent. Of 25,000 to 30,000 clones in the sample, 75% to 85% were seen once. The sample consisted of CD4+ or CD8+ T cells sorted from blood, taken in a trial of the OX40 agonist ivuxolimab. The origin of the receptors is an adult with an advanced solid tumor such as melanoma, head and neck, liver or kidney cancer.

The J gene is TRBJ2-7, the V gene TRBV5-4; D assignment may be TRBD1 or TRBD2 (5 bases each). This CDR3 region has 13 residues. Trimming pared 4 bases from V and 6 bases from J, leaving 14 bases between. Germline V gives CDR1 SGHNT, CDR2 YYREEE (reference sequence). DNA of the CDR3: TGTGCCAGCAGCGTCCTTGGGGGTCGCGAGCAGTACTTC. The encoded protein is CASSVLGGREQYF.

In regard to this clone: Other DNA sequences within the sample encode an identical CDR3. The gene calls are TRBV7-3 and TRBJ2-3; D gene uncertain. CDR1 is SGHTA, CDR2 FQGTGA, per germline. Between the trimmed V and J ends, which lost 5 bases and 2 bases, there was a span of 14 bases. The CDR3 has 15 residues. CDR3 coding DNA: TGTGCCAGCAGCCCCGGCGGTGGACCCACAGATACGCAGTATTTT. As protein: CASSPGGGPTDTQYF.

The chain links TRBV4-3 to TRBJ1-4; TRBD1 might be the D (6 bases). There are 16 residues in the CDR3. Trimming removed 1 base from V and 5 bases from J, with 14 bases in between. Per the germline V gene, CDR1 is LGHNA and CDR2 is YSLEER. The CDR3 protein is CASSQGGDTANEKLFF. In DNA form, the CDR3 reads TGCGCCAGCAGCCAAGGTGGGGACACGGCCAATGAAAAACTGTTTTTT.

The V and J genes are TRBV19 and TRBJ2-7; 8 nucleotides align to TRBD2. Germline V gives CDR1 LNHDA, CDR2 SQIVND (reference sequence). This CDR3 has 16 amino acids. The ends lost 3 bases at V and 3 bases at J; junction bases unmatched: 10. The CDR3 loop is CASSIGGLAGFYEQYF. DNA of the CDR3: TGTGCCAGTAGTATCGGAGGGCTAGCGGGCTTCTACGAGCAGTACTTC.

The chain uses TRBV10-3 and TRBJ1-1, with D uncertain. CDR3 length: 15 residues. The V end lost 1 base, the J end lost 0 bases, and 9 bases lay between the germline ends. The germline CDR1 and CDR2 sequences are ENHRY and SYGVKD. CDR3 region: CAISEFTALNTEAFF. The CDR3 region has the DNA TGTGCCATCAGTGAGTTTACAGCGTTGAACACTGAAGCTTTCTTT.

The chain couples TRBV7-9 to TRBJ2-7; D is possibly TRBD1 (6 bases). CDR1 and CDR2 (germline): SEHNR, FQNEAQ (reference sequence). The CDR3 spans 14 residues. V lost 1 base, J lost 4 bases, and 11 bases lay in between. The CDR3: CASSLEGVPYEQYF. Written as DNA, the CDR3 is TGTGCCAGCAGCTTAGAGGGGGTCCCATACGAGCAGTACTTC.

The chain joins TRBV28 to TRBJ2-1; D not certain. The V and J ends lost 6 bases and 7 bases respectively, with 4 bases between them. CDR1 is MDHEN and CDR2 is SYDVKM in the germline V gene. CDR3 length: 10 amino acids. CDR3 nucleotide sequence: TGTGCCAGCAGCCGTAATGAGCAGTTCTTC. Encoded protein: CASSRNEQFF.

The chain uses TRBV28 and TRBJ1-5; D gene ambiguous. V shed 5 bases and J shed 4 bases, with 12 bases lying between them. Germline values: CDR1 MDHEN, CDR2 SYDVKM. The CDR3 loop spans 14 amino acids. CDR3 nucleotides: TGTGCCAGCAGTCCTATTTCCCTTAATCAGCCCCAGCATTTT. Its protein product is CASSPISLNQPQHF.

The V and J genes are TRBV27 and TRBJ2-3, with unresolved D. Germline loops: CDR1 MNHEY, CDR2 SMNVEV (reference sequence). The CDR3 extends over 13 amino acids. Trimming took off 0 bases at V and 6 bases at J, with 7 bases between the two ends. The CDR3 region is CASSLSRPDTQYF. CDR3 bases: TGTGCCAGCAGTTTATCTCGTCCGGATACGCAGTATTTT.

This clone was recorded once. The chain has TRBV9 and TRBJ2-1; a possible D gene is TRBD2 (6 bases). This CDR3 contains 12 residues. Germline V gene sequence: CDR1 SGDLS, CDR2 YYNGEE. Trimming left V 3 bases short and J 7 bases short, with 8 bases between. Here the CDR3 reads CASSAGGNEQFF. Written as DNA, the CDR3 is TGTGCCAGCAGCGCCGGGGGAAATGAGCAGTTCTTC.

This rearrangement joins TRBV13 to TRBJ2-1; TRBD2 matches at 11 bases. With 5 bases clipped from V and 4 bases from J, the junction kept 4 bases outside the gene matches. Germline loops: CDR1 PRHDT, CDR2 FYEKMQ (reference sequence). The CDR3 has 15 amino acids. DNA for the CDR3: TGTGCCAGCAGCGCCGGGACTAGCGGATACAATGAGCAGTTCTTC. Translation: CASSAGTSGYNEQFF.

The chain joins TRBV13 to TRBJ2-7, with 10 positions matching TRBD1. The CDR3 is 15 amino acids. CDR1 is PRHDT and CDR2 is FYEKMQ in the germline V gene (reference sequence). Losses at the gene ends were 4 bases for V and 2 bases for J; bases not matched to a gene: 5. As DNA, the CDR3 is TGTGCCAGCAGCTACCGGGACAGGGGTGCCTACGAGCAGTACTTC. Protein product: CASSYRDRGAYEQYF. Full variable domain (rest looked up from reference TRBV13 and TRBJ2-7): AAGVIQSPRHLIKEKRETATLKCYPIPRHDTVYWYQQGPGQDPQFLISFYEKMQSDKGSIPDRFSAQQFSDYHSELNMSSLELGDSALYFCASSYRDRGAYEQYFGPGTRLTVT.

The chain combines TRBV15 with TRBJ2-5; D remains ambiguous. Germline V gene sequence: CDR1 LNHNV, CDR2 YYDKDF (reference sequence). This CDR3 comprises 15 residues. V lost 0 bases and J lost 5, with 13 bases in between. The CDR3 is CATSRDLPPFETQYF. The CDR3 DNA reads TGTGCCACCAGCAGAGACCTACCGCCTTTCGAGACCCAGTACTTC.

The chain joins TRBV9 to TRBJ2-1; D is ambiguous. Per the germline V gene, CDR1 is SGDLS and CDR2 is YYNGEE. With 0 bases removed from V and 4 bases from J, the gap between germline ends came to 8 bases. This CDR3 contains 14 residues. CDR3 loop: CASSVEGTYNEQFF. The CDR3 DNA sequence: TGTGCCAGCAGCGTAGAGGGCACGTACAATGAGCAGTTCTTC.

The V and J genes are TRBV6-5 and TRBJ1-2, with D possibly matching TRBD1 (6 bases). V was shortened by 8 bases and J by 4 bases, with 11 bases between the two germline ends. The CDR3 runs to 12 residues. The germline CDR1 and CDR2 sequences are MNHEY and SVGAGI. Here the CDR3 DNA reads TGTGCCAGCTCGGACAGCCTCTATGGCTACACCTTC. This sequence encodes CASSDSLYGYTF.

The chain links TRBV7-9 to TRBJ2-3; 10 bases match TRBD2. CDR1 SEHNR and CDR2 FQNEAQ come from the germline V gene (reference sequence). This CDR3 has 16 residues. With 5 bases clipped from V and 1 base from J, the junction kept 6 bases outside the gene matches. CDR3 nucleotides: TGTGCCAGCAGCCCGTTAGCGGGGGGAGGCACAGATACGCAGTATTTT. Its protein product is CASSPLAGGGTDTQYF.

This clone was counted only a few times. This chain uses TRBV5-1 with TRBJ1-3; D ambiguous. Germline V CDR1 and CDR2: SGHRS, YFSETQ. The CDR3 has 14 residues. The germline V and J ends were trimmed by 0 bases and 4 bases, with 8 bases remaining between them. The CDR3 nucleotides are TGCGCCAGCAGCTTGGCTGGGAAGGGAAACACCATATATTTT. Translated: CASSLAGKGNTIYF. The full variable domain, rest sourced from reference TRBV5-1 and TRBJ1-3, is KAGVTQTPRYLIKTRGQQVTLSCSPISGHRSVSWYQQTPGQGLQFLFEYFSETQRNKGNFPGRFSGRQFSNSRSEMNVSTLELGDSALYLCASSLAGKGNTIYFGEGSWLTVV.

J is TRBJ1-1 and V is TRBV5-1; D is perhaps TRBD1 (6 bases). The V gene's germline CDR1 is SGHRS and CDR2 YFSETQ. The CDR3 extends over 16 amino acids. V lost 1 base, J lost 5 bases, and 18 bases lay in between. CDR3 region: CASSLLQGGGWTEAFF. The CDR3 nucleotides read TGCGCCAGCAGCTTGCTGCAAGGGGGGGGATGGACTGAAGCTTTCTTT.

The chain uses TRBV7-3 and TRBJ2-1, with 10 bases fitting TRBD2. J gave up 5 bases and V 5 bases, and 12 bases lay outside the gene matches. There are 17 residues in the CDR3. CDR1 is SGHTA, CDR2 FQGTGA, per germline. The CDR3 is CASSPEEAGGRNNEQFF. CDR3 nucleotides: TGTGCCAGCAGCCCAGAAGAAGCGGGGGGGCGTAACAATGAGCAGTTCTTC.

The chain combines TRBV6-5 with TRBJ2-1; no firm D call. Germline CDR1 is MNHEY and CDR2 is SVGAGI. This CDR3 contains 13 residues. Trimming removed 3 bases from V and 4 bases from J, with 7 bases in between. The CDR3 sequence: CASSYTRYNEQFF. Written as DNA, the CDR3 is TGTGCCAGCAGTTATACGAGGTACAATGAGCAGTTCTTC.

The rearrangement links TRBV4-2 to TRBJ2-5; 8 bases are shared with TRBD2. The CDR3 runs 15 residues. Germline-derived CDR1 and CDR2 are LGHNA and YNFKEQ. V lost 4 bases and J lost 5; bases outside the gene matches: 9. The DNA of the CDR3 is TGTGCCAGCAGCCTAGCCGGGACTAGGCAGGAGACCCAGTACTTC. Translated: CASSLAGTRQETQYF.

This chain links TRBV9 with TRBJ2-2; D call uncertain. This CDR3 has 12 residues. The germline V and J ends were trimmed by 3 bases and 5 bases, with 5 bases remaining between them. Germline lookup yields CDR1 SGDLS and CDR2 YYNGEE. The CDR3 nucleotides read TGTGCCAGCAGCGGGGGAACCGGGGAGCTGTTTTTT. Protein: CASSGGTGELFF. Combining the CDR3 with reference TRBV9 and TRBJ2-2 gives the whole variable domain DSGVTQTPKHLITATGQRVTLRCSPRSGDLSVYWYQQSLDQGLQFLIQYYNGEERAKGNILERFSAQQFPDLHSELNLSSLELGDSALYFCASSGGTGELFFGEGSRLTVL.